Only a few counts were recorded for the clone carrying this TCR beta chain. These data originate in a study of blood T cell repertoires in COVID-19. Allocation to cohorts depended on clinical history reported by the participants. Original handling: The assay estimated nucleated cells by amplifying reference gene primers. Sequencing was performed with immunoSEQ multiplex PCR; in TCRdb, only in-frame clones are kept and a portion is missing. The V and J calls and clone size come from that table; D and trimming were worked out from the DNA. The sample consists of about 410,000 clones, 89% of them appearing once. The specimen sequenced was PBMCs or T cells enriched from blood (not recorded which). The sequence came from a woman aged 25 to 39 who had recovered from COVID-19.

The CDR3 region has the DNA TGTGCCAGCGGTGTAGACAACTCCTACGAGCAGTACTTC. It codes for CASGVDNSYEQYF. The chain carries TRBV25-1 and TRBJ2-7, with D hard to call. CDR3 length equals 13 residues. Germline V gene lookup returns CDR1 MGHDK and CDR2 SYGVNS. Trimming took 8 bases from V and 0 from J, leaving 11 bases between them.